The 23 T cell receptor beta chains reported below all come from one sample, sequenced in a study of T-cell reconstitution after alpha-beta-depleted transplantation in children (TCRdb year 2016). The library was built by means of PCR. Sequencing took place on an Illumina HiSeq 2500. To normalize quantification of the TCRbeta repertoire, the TCR libraries were built with molecular barcoding that relied on unique molecular identifiers. TCRdb took the public reads, trimmed them with fastp at Q25, ran MiXCR for clone calling and kept in-frame beta chains. For every CDR3 protein sequence, its rows merge into one entry that carries the most common genes and DNA. The sample contains hundreds of thousands of distinct CDR3 sequences, about 16% of them found a single time. Of the sample, roughly 27% falls within the top ten clones. Reading the label with the study, this specimen's treatment or condition is: allogeneic hematopoietic cell transplantation with graft depleted of TCRalphabeta T cells and CD19 B cells.

Sequencing used PBMCs, mostly from graft donor cells, obtained 360 days after TCRalphabeta/CD19-depleted stem cell transplant. The receptors shown here come from a boy less than two years old who had a stem cell transplant for Wiskott-Aldrich syndrome, so the T cells may come from the graft donor.

This clonotype came up a few times. The rearrangement joins TRBV12-3 or TRBV12-4 to TRBJ1-2; the D gene is possibly TRBD1 (6 bases). Trimming left V 5 bases short and J 1 base short, with 11 bases between. The CDR3 has 14 residues. The CDR3 is CASSGGTNNYGYTF. CDR3 nucleotide sequence: TGTGCCAGCAGTGGAGGGACAAATAACTATGGCTACACCTTC.

This clonotype was seen a few times. The V call is TRBV7-9, the J call TRBJ2-7; TRBD2 matches 8 bases. The junction had 4 bases not matched to a gene; V was cut back by 3 bases and J by 0 bases. The CDR3 is 15 amino acids. Germline V gene data show CDR1 as SEHNR and CDR2 as FQNEAQ (reference sequence). The CDR3: CASSLAAGDSYEQYF. In DNA, the CDR3 is TGTGCCAGCAGCTTGGCAGCGGGGGACTCCTACGAGCAGTACTTC.

This clonotype was counted between two and nine times. The CDR3 region is CASMSQETQYF. The CDR3 DNA reads TGCGCCAGCATGTCGCAAGAGACCCAGTACTTC. This chain links TRBV5-1 with TRBJ2-5; D ambiguous. From germline, CDR1 is SGHRS and CDR2 YFSETQ. Trimming shortened V by 6 bases and J by 2 bases, and 5 bases separated the two germline ends. The CDR3 contains 11 residues.

The chain joins TRBV5-1 to TRBJ2-3; the match to TRBD2 covers 10 bases. In germline, CDR1 is SGHRS, CDR2 YFSETQ. V lost 1 base, J lost 0 bases, and 8 bases stayed unmatched. The CDR3 covers 18 residues. CDR3 amino acids: CASSLWLAGAESTDTQYF. CDR3 sequence (DNA): TGCGCCAGCAGCTTGTGGCTAGCGGGGGCCGAAAGCACAGATACGCAGTATTTT.

V is TRBV11-2 and J is TRBJ2-7; possible D gene TRBD2, 6 bases. The CDR3 has 14 amino acids. Trimming stripped 1 base from V and 6 bases from J, with 13 bases between. Per the germline V gene, CDR1 is SGHAT and CDR2 is FQNNGV. The DNA of the CDR3 is TGTGCCAGCAGCTTAGTGGGGACTGTTGGCGAGCAGTACTTC. Protein product: CASSLVGTVGEQYF.

CDR3 in amino acids: CASSPPLGYQETQYF. CDR3 coding DNA: TGCGCCAGCAGCCCGCCCCTCGGGTACCAAGAGACCCAGTACTTC. The rearrangement uses TRBV5-1 and TRBJ2-5, with D hard to call. The CDR3 is 15 amino acids. V lost 4 bases and J 0 bases, leaving 13 bases between the germline ends. Germline CDR1 SGHRS, CDR2 YFSETQ. The whole variable domain, filled in from reference TRBV5-1 and TRBJ2-5, reads KAGVTQTPRYLIKTRGQQVTLSCSPISGHRSVSWYQQTPGQGLQFLFEYFSETQRNKGNFPGRFSGRQFSNSRSEMNVSTLELGDSALYLCASSPPLGYQETQYFGPGTRLLVL.

The sample holds a few counts of this clonotype. The chain carries TRBV18 and TRBJ2-1; D might be TRBD1 (6 bases). The CDR3 consists of 13 residues. The germline V and J ends were trimmed by 5 bases and 6 bases, with 11 bases remaining between them. The germline CDR1 and CDR2 sequences are KGHSH and LQKENI. The CDR3 DNA sequence: TGTGCCAGCTCAACGGCAGGGGCCAATGAGCAGTTCTTC. Translating it yields CASSTAGANEQFF.

V usage is TRBV24-1 and J usage is TRBJ2-1; 10 bases are a match to TRBD2. CDR1 KGHDR and CDR2 SFDVKD come from the germline V gene. The CDR3 spans 16 residues. V lost 5 bases and J lost 9; bases outside the gene matches: 12. The CDR3 is CATSGLAGASGGEQFF. The CDR3 region has the DNA TGTGCCACCAGTGGCCTAGCGGGGGCGTCTGGGGGTGAGCAGTTCTTC.

This clonotype came up a few times. The rearrangement uses TRBV13 and TRBJ2-5, with TRBD2 as a possible D gene (7 bases). There are 15 residues in the CDR3. The germline gives CDR1 PRHDT, CDR2 FYEKMQ (reference sequence). Deletions cut 5 bases from V and 0 bases from J, with 13 bases between. This chain's CDR3 is CASSRGARNQETQYF. The DNA of the CDR3 is TGTGCCAGCAGCCGGGGGGCAAGGAACCAAGAGACCCAGTACTTC. The variable domain in full, with the rest retrieved from reference TRBV13 and TRBJ2-5, is AAGVIQSPRHLIKEKRETATLKCYPIPRHDTVYWYQQGPGQDPQFLISFYEKMQSDKGSIPDRFSAQQFSDYHSELNMSSLELGDSALYFCASSRGARNQETQYFGPGTRLLVL.

The CDR3 region is CASSSQGRANTGELFF. The CDR3 region has the DNA TGTGCCAGCAGCTCGCAGGGGCGAGCGAACACCGGGGAGCTGTTTTTT. The rearrangement uses TRBV5-5 and TRBJ2-2; tentatively, D is TRBD1 (6 bases). With 3 bases removed from V and 0 bases from J, the gap between germline ends came to 12 bases. The CDR3 runs 16 residues. From germline, CDR1 is SGHKS and CDR2 YYEKEE (reference sequence).

The chain joins TRBV28 to TRBJ2-4; D is perhaps TRBD1 or TRBD2 (6 bases each). The germline V gene has CDR1 MDHEN and CDR2 SYDVKM. The length of the CDR3 is 16 residues. V lost 2 bases, J lost 7 bases, and 18 bases lay in between. CDR3 sequence (DNA): TGTGCCAGCAGTTTAAACAGGGACGGGAGATGGAACATTCAGTACTTC. Amino acid sequence: CASSLNRDGRWNIQYF.

This sequence joins TRBV20-1 and TRBJ2-2; D is unresolved. Trimming removed 2 bases from V and 3 bases from J, with 7 bases in between. Per the germline V gene, CDR1 is DFQATT and CDR2 is SNEGSKA (reference sequence). The CDR3 runs to 13 residues. CDR3 bases: TGCAGTGCTAGAAAGGCTTACACCGGGGAGCTGTTTTTT. This codes for CSARKAYTGELFF.

This clonotype occurred a few times. V and J are TRBV10-3 and TRBJ2-1; a possible D gene is TRBD2 (5 bases). The CDR3 is 13 amino acids. V dropped 7 bases and J dropped 2 bases, with 9 bases sitting between them. Germline loops: CDR1 ENHRY, CDR2 SYGVKD. The CDR3 DNA follows: TGTGCCATCACTTCTAGCACCTACAATGAGCAGTTCTTC. Amino acids: CAITSSTYNEQFF.

CDR3 residues: CASSPEGQGTEAFF. The CDR3 coding sequence is TGTGCCAGCAGCCCCGAGGGACAGGGCACTGAAGCTTTCTTT. The genes are TRBV11-2 and TRBJ1-1, with TRBD1 matching over 9 bases. The J segment lost 4 bases and the V segment lost 5 bases, leaving 5 bases of the junction unmatched. The CDR3 consists of 14 residues. Germline V gives CDR1 SGHAT, CDR2 FQNNGV. Based on the CDR3 plus reference TRBV11-2 and TRBJ1-1, the full variable domain is EAGVAQSPRYKIIEKRQSVAFWCNPISGHATLYWYQQILGQGPKLLIQFQNNGVVDDSQLPKDRFSAERLKGVDSTLKIQPAKLEDSAVYLCASSPEGQGTEAFFGQGTRLTVV.

This clonotype was detected a few times. The chain couples TRBV19 to TRBJ2-7, with TRBD1 as a possible D gene (5 bases). This CDR3 comprises 13 residues. The V and J ends lost 3 bases and 6 bases respectively, with 12 bases between them. Germline values: CDR1 LNHDA, CDR2 SQIVND (reference sequence). The CDR3 region is CASSMGWGLEQYF. The CDR3 nucleotides read TGTGCCAGTAGTATGGGATGGGGCCTCGAGCAGTACTTC.

The V call is TRBV7-6, the J call TRBJ2-2; 12 bases match TRBD2. Germline V gene sequence: CDR1 SGHVS, CDR2 FNYEAQ. V lost 2 bases, J lost 5 bases, and 6 bases stayed unmatched. The CDR3 loop spans 17 amino acids. The CDR3 is CASSLRASGRETGELFF. The CDR3 DNA is TGTGCCAGCAGCTTAAGGGCTAGCGGGAGGGAGACCGGGGAGCTGTTTTTT.

This clonotype was found a few times. The chain has TRBV2 and TRBJ2-2, with 7 bases lining up with TRBD2. The CDR3 is 15 amino acids. Germline assignment: CDR1 SNHLY and CDR2 FYNNEI. V trimming: 6 bases; J trimming: 7 bases; junction bases outside the gene matches: 11. The CDR3 region is CASRRTRADGGELFF. The CDR3 DNA sequence: TGTGCCAGCAGGAGGACTAGGGCGGATGGCGGGGAGCTGTTTTTT.

This clonotype was recorded a few times. The V call is TRBV7-9, the J call TRBJ2-1; TRBD2 agrees at 9 bases. CDR3 length: 16 residues. The ends lost 5 bases at V and 0 bases at J; junction bases unmatched: 5. Germline values: CDR1 SEHNR, CDR2 FQNEAQ (reference sequence). CDR3 protein: CASSPSGTSSYNEQFF. In nucleotides, the CDR3 is TGTGCCAGCAGCCCTAGCGGGACCAGCTCCTACAATGAGCAGTTCTTC.

The chain uses TRBV20-1 and TRBJ1-3, with TRBD1 matching 7 bases. The CDR3 runs to 16 residues. The germline V gene has CDR1 DFQATT and CDR2 SNEGSKA (reference sequence). V trimming: 3 bases; J trimming: 4 bases; junction bases outside the gene matches: 12. The CDR3 spells CSARTGNPTSGNTIYF. As DNA, the CDR3 is TGCAGTGCTAGGACAGGGAATCCAACATCAGGAAACACCATATATTTT.

Only a few counts were recorded for this clonotype. The chain couples TRBV6-1 to TRBJ2-4, with D tentatively TRBD2 (6 bases). The CDR3 spans 15 residues. Between the trimmed V and J ends, which lost 2 bases and 1 base, there was a span of 9 bases. Germline V CDR1 and CDR2: MNHNS, SASEGT. CDR3 amino acids: CASSEWRAAKNIQYF. The CDR3 region has the DNA TGTGCCAGCAGTGAATGGAGGGCTGCCAAAAACATTCAGTACTTC.

This clonotype was seen only a few times. V and J are TRBV7-9 and TRBJ2-7, with D perhaps TRBD2 (7 bases). The germline V gene encodes CDR1 SEHNR and CDR2 FQNEAQ (reference sequence). V was cut by 5 bases and J by 0 bases, with 17 bases left in between. This CDR3 spans 16 amino acids. The CDR3 sequence is CASSLFGGPSSYEQYF. The CDR3 nucleotides are TGTGCCAGCAGCCTTTTCGGGGGGCCCAGCTCCTACGAGCAGTACTTC.

The chain is built from TRBV10-3 and TRBJ2-1; no firm D call. CDR3 length equals 13 residues. With 6 bases removed from V and 7 bases from J, the gap between germline ends came to 13 bases. From germline, CDR1 is ENHRY and CDR2 SYGVKD. As DNA, the CDR3 is TGTGCCATCAGGCCGGATCTGATAAATGAGCAGTTCTTC. It yields the protein CAIRPDLINEQFF.

In this sample, this clonotype turned up a few times. The rearrangement uses TRBV7-9 and TRBJ2-5; 9 bases map to TRBD1. Germline loops: CDR1 SEHNR, CDR2 FQNEAQ (reference sequence). Germline trimming cut 5 bases from V and 2 bases from J; bases unmatched to any gene: 9. The CDR3 is 16 residues long. The CDR3 DNA sequence: TGTGCCAGCAGCCGAACAGGGGGCTGGTATCAAGAGACCCAGTACTTC. The encoded protein is CASSRTGGWYQETQYF.